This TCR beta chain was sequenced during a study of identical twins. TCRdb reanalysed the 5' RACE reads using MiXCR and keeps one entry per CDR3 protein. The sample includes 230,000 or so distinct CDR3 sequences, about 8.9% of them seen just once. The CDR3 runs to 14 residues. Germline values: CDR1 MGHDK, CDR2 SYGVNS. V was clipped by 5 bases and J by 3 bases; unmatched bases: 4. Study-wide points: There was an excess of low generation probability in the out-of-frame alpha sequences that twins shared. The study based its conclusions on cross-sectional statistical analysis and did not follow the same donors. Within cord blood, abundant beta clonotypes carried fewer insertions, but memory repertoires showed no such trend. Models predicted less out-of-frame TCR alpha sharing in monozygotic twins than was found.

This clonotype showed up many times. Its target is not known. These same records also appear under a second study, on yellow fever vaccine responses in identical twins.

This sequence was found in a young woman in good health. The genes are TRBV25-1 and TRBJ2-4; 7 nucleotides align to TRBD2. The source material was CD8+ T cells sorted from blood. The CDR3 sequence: CASSLGLDKNIQYF. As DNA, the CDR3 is TGTGCCAGCAGTCTCGGACTAGACAAAAACATTCAGTACTTC.